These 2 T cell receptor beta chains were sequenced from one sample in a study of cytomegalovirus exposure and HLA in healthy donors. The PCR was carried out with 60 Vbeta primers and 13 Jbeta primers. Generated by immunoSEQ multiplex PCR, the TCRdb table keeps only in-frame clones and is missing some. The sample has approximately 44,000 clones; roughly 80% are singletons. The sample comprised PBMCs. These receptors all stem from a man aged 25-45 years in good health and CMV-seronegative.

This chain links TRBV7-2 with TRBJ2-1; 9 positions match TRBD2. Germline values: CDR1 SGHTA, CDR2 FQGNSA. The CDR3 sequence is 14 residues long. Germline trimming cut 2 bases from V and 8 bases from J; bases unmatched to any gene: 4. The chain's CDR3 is CASSLIVAGDEQFF. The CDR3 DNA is TGTGCCAGCAGCTTAATCGTAGCGGGAGATGAGCAGTTCTTC.

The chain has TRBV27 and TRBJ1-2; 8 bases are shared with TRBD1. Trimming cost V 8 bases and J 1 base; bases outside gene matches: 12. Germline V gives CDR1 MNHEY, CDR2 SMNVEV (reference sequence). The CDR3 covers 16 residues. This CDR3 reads CASWRLQGGVNYGYTF. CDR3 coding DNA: TGTGCCAGCTGGCGCCTACAGGGGGGGGTTAACTATGGCTACACCTTC.